This entry features one TCR beta chain sequence. This CDR3 contains 17 residues. V shed 1 base and J shed 2 bases, with 16 bases lying between them. The germline gives CDR1 MGHRA, CDR2 YSYEKL. The data originate from a study of blood T cell repertoires in COVID-19. Study-wide context: COVID-19 samples from acute and convalescent phases originated in the United States, Italy and Spain. Sample material is recorded as cDNA or gDNA derived from T cells, B-cell-depleted T cells, or PBMCs.

Study processing details: The assay estimated nucleated cells by amplifying reference gene primers. Sequencing used immunoSEQ multiplex PCR; TCRdb keeps in-frame clones, though not all of them. D and trimming were read from the DNA, whereas the V and J calls and clone size are those reported in that table. The sample lists 400,000 to 450,000 clones, 88% occurring once. The Seattle patients joined while their infection was active and were tracked longitudinally afterward. The rearrangement joins TRBV4-1 to TRBJ2-3, with D unclear. Sample: peripheral blood. This receptor was obtained from a woman aged 50 to 60 with COVID-19, enrolled during active disease. The CDR3, as DNA: TGCGCCAGCAGCCAAGGTGCTTACTGGGCTTCCACAGATACGCAGTATTTT. Translating it yields CASSQGAYWASTDTQYF.